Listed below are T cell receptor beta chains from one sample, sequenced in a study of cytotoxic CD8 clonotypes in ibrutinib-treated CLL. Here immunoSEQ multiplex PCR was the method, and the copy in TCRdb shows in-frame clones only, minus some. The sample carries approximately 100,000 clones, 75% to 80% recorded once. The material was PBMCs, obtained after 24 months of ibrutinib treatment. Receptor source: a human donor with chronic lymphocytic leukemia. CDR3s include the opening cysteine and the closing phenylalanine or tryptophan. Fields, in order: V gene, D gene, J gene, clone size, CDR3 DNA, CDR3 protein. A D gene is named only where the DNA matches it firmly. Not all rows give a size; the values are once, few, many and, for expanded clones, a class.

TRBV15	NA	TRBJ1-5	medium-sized	TGTGCCACCAGCGTTAGCAATCAGCCCCAGCATTTT	CATSVSNQPQHF
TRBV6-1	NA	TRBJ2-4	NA	TGTGCCAGCAGTGAAGCGCGGGGTGGTTCACTAGCCAAAAACATTCAGTACTTC	CASSEARGGSLAKNIQYF
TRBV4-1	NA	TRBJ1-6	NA	TGCGCCAGCAGCCAAGAGAGGTTACTGCTTATCAATTCACCCCTCCACTTT	CASSQERLLLINSPLHF
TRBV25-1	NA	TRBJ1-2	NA	TGTGCCAGCGCCCCCGGGACGCTCTATGGCTACACCTTC	CASAPGTLYGYTF
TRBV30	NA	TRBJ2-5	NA	TGTGCCTGGAGTGTACGGCAGGGCGAGACCCAGTACTTC	CAWSVRQGETQYF
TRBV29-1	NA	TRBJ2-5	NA	TGCAGCTCCTGGGGGGAGACCCAGTACTTC	CSSWGETQYF
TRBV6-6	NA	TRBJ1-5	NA	TGTGCCAGCAGTCGACCGAATCAGCCCCAGCATTTT	CASSRPNQPQHF
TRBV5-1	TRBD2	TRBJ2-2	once	TGCGCCAGCAGCCTCGGCAGCGGGGGGCCAACCGGGGAGCTGTTTTTT	CASSLGSGGPTGELFF
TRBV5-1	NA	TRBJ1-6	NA	TGCGCCAGCAGCTCGGACAAGTATAATTCACCCCTCCACTTT	CASSSDKYNSPLHF
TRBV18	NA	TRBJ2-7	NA	TGTGCCAGCTCACCTCTCGAACAGGGATCTACCTACCTAACCTACGAGCAGTACTTC	CASSPLEQGSTYLTYEQYF
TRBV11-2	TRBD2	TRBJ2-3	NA	TGTGCCAGCAGCTTAGTGGCTAGCGGGGGGAGCACAGATACGCAGTATTTT	CASSLVASGGSTDTQYF
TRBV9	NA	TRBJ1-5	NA	TGTGCCAGCAGCGCAAGCTGGAGCAATCAGCCCCAGCATTTT	CASSASWSNQPQHF
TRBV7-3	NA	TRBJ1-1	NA	TGTGCCAGCAGCCCAAACACCGCCCGAGGGAACACTGAAGCTTTCTTT	CASSPNTARGNTEAFF
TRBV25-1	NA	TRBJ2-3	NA	TGTGCCAGCCAGAAGGGGGGTGCGGGGTCAGATACGCAGTATTTT	CASQKGGAGSDTQYF
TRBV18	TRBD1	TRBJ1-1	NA	TGTGCCAGCTCACCTTACCGGACAGGAAGGAACACTGAAGCTTTCTTT	CASSPYRTGRNTEAFF
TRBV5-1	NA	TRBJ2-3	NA	TGCGCCAGCAGTGAGGGCCTGGGTACAGATACGCAGTATTTT	CASSEGLGTDTQYF
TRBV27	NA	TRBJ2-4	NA	TGTGCCAGCAGTTCCCTCCTTGGAAACATTCAGTACTTC	CASSSLLGNIQYF
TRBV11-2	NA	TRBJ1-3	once	TGTGCCAGCAGTGAAAGGACTGGAAACACCATATATTTT	CASSERTGNTIYF
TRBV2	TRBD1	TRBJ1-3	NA	TGTGCCGTCAGGGGAGGGGGCGGTGGAAACACCATATATTTT	CAVRGGGGGNTIYF
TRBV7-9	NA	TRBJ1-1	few	TGTGCCAGCAGCTTAGGAGGGGTGGGGAACACTGAAGCTTTCTTT	CASSLGGVGNTEAFF
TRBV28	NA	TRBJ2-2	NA	TGTGCCAGCAGCTTCCGGACATTCGCGAACACCGGGGAGCTGTTTTTT	CASSFRTFANTGELFF